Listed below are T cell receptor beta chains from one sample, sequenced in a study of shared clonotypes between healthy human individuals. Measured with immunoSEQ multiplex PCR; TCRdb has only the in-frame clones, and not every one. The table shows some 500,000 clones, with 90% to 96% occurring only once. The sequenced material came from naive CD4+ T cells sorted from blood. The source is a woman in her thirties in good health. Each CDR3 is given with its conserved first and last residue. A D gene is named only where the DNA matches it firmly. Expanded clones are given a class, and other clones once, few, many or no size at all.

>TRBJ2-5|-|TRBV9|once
TGTGCCAGCAGCGTAGGAATGTTTGGGCAGGGGTCGGAGACCCAGTACTTC
CASSVGMFGQGSETQYF
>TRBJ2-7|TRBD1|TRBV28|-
TGTGCCAGCAGCAGCGGACAGGGGCTCTACGAGCAGTACTTC
CASSSGQGLYEQYF
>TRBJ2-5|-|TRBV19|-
TGTGCCACCGGAGGAGACGGGCAGTACTTC
CATGGDGQYF
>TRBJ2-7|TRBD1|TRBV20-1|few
TGCAGTGCTACGGACAGGGACGAGCAGTACTTC
CSATDRDEQYF
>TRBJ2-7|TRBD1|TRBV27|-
TGTGCCAGCAGTTTAAAACAGGGGGTCGGCGAGCAGTACTTC
CASSLKQGVGEQYF
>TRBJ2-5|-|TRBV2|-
TGTGCCAGCGGGAACCACCCACGGCTAGCACTGTACCAAGAGACCCAGTACTTC
CASGNHPRLALYQETQYF
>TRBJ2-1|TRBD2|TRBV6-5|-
TGTGCCAGCAGATTGGGACTAGTTACCTACAATGAGCAGTTCTTC
CASRLGLVTYNEQFF
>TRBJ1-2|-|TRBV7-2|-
TGTGCCAGCAGCGGATGGGGGGGTCCCTATGGCTACACCTTC
CASSGWGGPYGYTF
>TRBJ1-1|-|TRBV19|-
TGTGCCAGTAGTATTTTGAGGGGGACGAAGACTGAAGCTTTCTTT
CASSILRGTKTEAFF
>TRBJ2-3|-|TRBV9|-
TGTGCCAGCAGCCCACACCCCGGGACTAGCACAGATACGCAGTATTTT
CASSPHPGTSTDTQYF
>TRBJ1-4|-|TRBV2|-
TGTGCCAGCAGTACAGGTGAAAAACTGTTTTTT
CASSTGEKLFF
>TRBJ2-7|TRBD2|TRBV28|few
TGTGCCAGCAGTTTGAGGCTAGCGGGATCAGGTGAGCAGTACTTC
CASSLRLAGSGEQYF
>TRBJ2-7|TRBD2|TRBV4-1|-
TGCGCCAGCAGCCTCCGAAGCCCCAACCTTAGCGGGAGGTTATACGAGCAGTACTTC
CASSLRSPNLSGRLYEQYF
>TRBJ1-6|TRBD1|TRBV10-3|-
TGTGCCATCAGTGTGGGTGAGGCAGGGGGCTTAGTTTCACCCCTCCACTTT
CAISVGEAGGLVSPLHF
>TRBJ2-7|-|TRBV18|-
TGTGCCAGCTCGACGGAGGGGGCGGTGGCGTCCTACGAGCAGTACTTC
CASSTEGAVASYEQYF
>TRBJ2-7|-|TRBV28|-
TGTGCCAGCAGGGTGGGGGACTACGAGCAGTACTTC
CASRVGDYEQYF
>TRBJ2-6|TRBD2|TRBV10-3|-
TGTGCCATCAGTGAGTTACCGATAGCGGGGGGCTCTGGGGCCAACGTCCTGACTTTC
CAISELPIAGGSGANVLTF
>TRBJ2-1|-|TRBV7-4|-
TGTGCCAGCAGCTTATTCGATGAGCAGTTCTTC
CASSLFDEQFF
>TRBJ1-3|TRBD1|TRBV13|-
TGTGCCAGCAGGACAGGGCCCGGAAACACCATATATTTT
CASRTGPGNTIYF
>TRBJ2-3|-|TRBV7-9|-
TGTGCCAGCAGCCCGACGGGGGATACGCAGTATTTT
CASSPTGDTQYF
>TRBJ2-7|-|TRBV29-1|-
TGCAGCGTTGAAGTCGGGTTTTACGAGCAGTACTTC
CSVEVGFYEQYF
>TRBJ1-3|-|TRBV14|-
TGTGCCAGCAGCCCGGCCTCCGGAAACACCATATATTTT
CASSPASGNTIYF
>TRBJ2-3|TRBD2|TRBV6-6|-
TGTGCCAGCAGCGCGCCCGGAGCGGGGTACACAGATACGCAGTATTTT
CASSAPGAGYTDTQYF
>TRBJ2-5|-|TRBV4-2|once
TGTGCCAGCAGCGGGGCGGGCCTAGAGACCCAGTACTTC
CASSGAGLETQYF
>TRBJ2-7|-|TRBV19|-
TGTGCCAGTAGTAGACCCAGCGTACGCGGGGCCTACGAGCAGTACTTC
CASSRPSVRGAYEQYF
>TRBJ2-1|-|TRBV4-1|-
TGCGCCAGCAGCCATATAACATCGGGTTACAATGAGCAGTTCTTC
CASSHITSGYNEQFF
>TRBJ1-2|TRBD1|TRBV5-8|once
TGTGCCAGCAGCTACTTTTTAGGGACAGGACACAATGGCTACACCTTC
CASSYFLGTGHNGYTF
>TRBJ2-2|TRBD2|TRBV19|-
TGTGCCAGCAGTAAGGGGCGGGAGCGTACCGGGGAGCTGTTTTTT
CASSKGRERTGELFF
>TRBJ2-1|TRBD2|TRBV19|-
TGTGCCAGTAGTAATCCCCCCACTAGCGGGAGCTATGAGCAGTTCTTC
CASSNPPTSGSYEQFF
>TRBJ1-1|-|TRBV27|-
TGTGCCAGCAGTTGGCAGTACATGGGGAACACTGAAGCTTTCTTT
CASSWQYMGNTEAFF
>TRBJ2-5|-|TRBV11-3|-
TGTGCCAGCAGCTTATTTGGGGGCTCGCAAGAGACCCAGTACTTC
CASSLFGGSQETQYF
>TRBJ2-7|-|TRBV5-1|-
TGCGCCAGCAGCTTGTCTGAGTCTGGCGAGCAGTACTTC
CASSLSESGEQYF
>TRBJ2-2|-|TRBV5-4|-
TGTGCCAGCAGTTGGAACACCGGGGAGCTGTTTTTT
CASSWNTGELFF
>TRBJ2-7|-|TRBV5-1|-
TGCGCCAGCAGCTTATCTGCGGCAGGGCAGGGCGAGCAGTACTTC
CASSLSAAGQGEQYF
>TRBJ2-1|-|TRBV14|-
TGTGCCAGCAGCCAAGGACGAGGGCAGTTCTTC
CASSQGRGQFF